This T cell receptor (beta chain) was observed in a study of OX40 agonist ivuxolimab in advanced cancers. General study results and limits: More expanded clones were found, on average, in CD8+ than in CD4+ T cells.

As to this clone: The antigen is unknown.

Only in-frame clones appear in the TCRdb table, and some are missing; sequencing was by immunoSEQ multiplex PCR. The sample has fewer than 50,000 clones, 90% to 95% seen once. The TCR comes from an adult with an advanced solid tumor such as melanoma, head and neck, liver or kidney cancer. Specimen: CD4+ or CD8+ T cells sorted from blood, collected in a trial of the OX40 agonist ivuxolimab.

The CDR3, as DNA: TGTGCCAGCAGCGTCAGTCGGGGGAATCAAGAGACCCAGTACTTC. It encodes CASSVSRGNQETQYF. The chain employs TRBV13 and TRBJ2-5; weak D call: TRBD2 (6 bases). CDR1 PRHDT and CDR2 FYEKMQ come from the germline V gene (reference sequence). The CDR3 has 15 amino acids. V was pared by 5 bases and J by 2 bases, with 15 bases between.